The next 31 T cell receptor beta chains were all read from a single sample in a study of shared clonotypes between healthy human individuals. Some clones are missing from TCRdb's copy, which holds only in-frame ones; the method was immunoSEQ multiplex PCR. The repertoire has over a million clones, around 95% of them found once; the top ten carry roughly 1.1%. Material: naive CD4+ T cells sorted from blood. Subset given: CD45RA+ positively selected. The receptor set was obtained from a man aged 25 to 40 in good health.

The chain recombines TRBV27 with TRBJ2-1, with TRBD2 matching 11 bases. The germline V gene encodes CDR1 MNHEY and CDR2 SMNVEV (reference sequence). The CDR3 runs to 13 residues. V was clipped by 6 bases and J by 6 bases; unmatched bases: 1. In DNA, the CDR3 is TGTGCCAGCAGAACTAGCGGGAGCAATGAGCAGTTCTTC. Protein: CASRTSGSNEQFF.

The V and J genes are TRBV28 and TRBJ2-1, with 11 bases matching TRBD2. Germline CDR1 MDHEN, CDR2 SYDVKM. With V trimmed by 7 bases and J by 0 bases, 5 bases remained unmatched. The length of the CDR3 is 16 residues. Written as DNA, the CDR3 is TGTGCCAGCACAATAGCGGGAGGGCTCTCCTACAATGAGCAGTTCTTC. Protein product: CASTIAGGLSYNEQFF.

The gene calls are TRBV15 and TRBJ1-2; maybe TRBD1 (5 bases). The CDR3 totals 12 residues. Looked up from germline, CDR1 is LNHNV and CDR2 is YYDKDF (reference sequence). Between the trimmed V and J ends, which lost 8 bases and 4 bases, there was a span of 11 bases. The CDR3 is CATSYDSYGYTF. The CDR3 nucleotides read TGTGCCACCTCCTACGACAGCTATGGCTACACCTTC.

A single count supports this clone. This rearrangement joins TRBV7-6 to TRBJ1-2; 8 nucleotides align to TRBD1. The ends lost 0 bases at V and 6 bases at J; junction bases unmatched: 3. In germline, CDR1 is SGHVS, CDR2 FNYEAQ. The CDR3 sequence is 14 residues long. As DNA, the CDR3 is TGTGCCAGCAGCTTAGCTCCAGGGGGCGATGGCTACACCTTC. Residues: CASSLAPGGDGYTF.

The CDR3 DNA sequence: TGTGCCAGCAGTTTGCGCAGGGGGCTTGTAGTTCAGCCCCAGCATTTT. Translated, it gives CASSLRRGLVVQPQHF. The chain couples TRBV28 to TRBJ1-5; 8 nucleotides align to TRBD1. From germline, CDR1 is MDHEN and CDR2 SYDVKM. Trimming cost V 3 bases and J 6 bases; bases outside gene matches: 10. This CDR3 comprises 16 residues.

The J gene is TRBJ2-2, the V gene TRBV19; 7 positions agree with TRBD2. Per the germline V gene, CDR1 is LNHDA and CDR2 is SQIVND (reference sequence). Losses at the gene ends were 3 bases for V and 7 bases for J; bases not matched to a gene: 11. The CDR3 extends over 16 amino acids. In DNA form, the CDR3 reads TGTGCCAGTAGTATGATTCACGCGGGGGTAAGCGGGGAGCTGTTTTTT. It translates to CASSMIHAGVSGELFF.

The J gene is TRBJ2-3, the V gene TRBV27; 7 positions match TRBD2. Trimming at V came to 4 bases and at J to 6 bases, leaving 13 bases not matched to a gene. The CDR3 is 16 residues long. CDR1 MNHEY and CDR2 SMNVEV come from the germline V gene (reference sequence). The DNA for the CDR3 is TGTGCCAGCAGTTCCAGGGTAGCGGGTTACCCCGATACGCAGTATTTT. Translated, it gives CASSSRVAGYPDTQYF.

The chain joins TRBV19 to TRBJ2-1; 11 bases align to TRBD1. The V segment lost 5 bases and the J segment 3 bases; nucleotides outside the gene matches: 3. This CDR3 is built from 15 residues. Germline V lookup: CDR1 LNHDA, CDR2 SQIVND (reference sequence). The CDR3: CASSVGTGGYNEQFF. The DNA for the CDR3 is TGTGCCAGTAGTGTCGGGACAGGGGGCTACAATGAGCAGTTCTTC. The full variable domain, rest sourced from reference TRBV19 and TRBJ2-1, is DGGITQSPKYLFRKEGQNVTLSCEQNLNHDAMYWYRQDPGQGLRLIYYSQIVNDFQKGDIAEGYSVSREKKESFPLTVTSAQKNPTAFYLCASSVGTGGYNEQFFGPGTRLTVL.

The chain recombines TRBV7-6 with TRBJ1-1, with D possibly TRBD1 on 6 matching bases. This CDR3 has 16 residues. The germline V gene has CDR1 SGHVS and CDR2 FNYEAQ. Trimming stripped 1 base from V and 2 bases from J, with 14 bases between. The CDR3 spells CASSLGAAGANTEAFF. The CDR3 DNA sequence: TGTGCCAGCAGCTTAGGGGCAGCGGGGGCAAACACTGAAGCTTTCTTT.

The genes are TRBV11-3 and TRBJ2-3, with D perhaps given as TRBD1 or TRBD2 (5 bases each). Germline values: CDR1 SGHNT, CDR2 YENEEA. The CDR3 covers 13 residues. Trimming removed 0 bases from V and 5 bases from J, with 6 bases in between. The CDR3 coding sequence is TGTGCCAGCAGCTTAGATGGGGGAGATACGCAGTATTTT. Its translation is CASSLDGGDTQYF.

The V call is TRBV28, the J call TRBJ1-5; D perhaps matches TRBD1 (5 bases). Deletions cut 10 bases from V and 0 bases from J, with 13 bases between. The CDR3 contains 14 residues. Looked up from germline, CDR1 is MDHEN and CDR2 is SYDVKM. The CDR3 protein is CATRTPYSNQPQHF. CDR3 sequence (DNA): TGTGCCACCCGGACACCCTATAGCAATCAGCCCCAGCATTTT.

This chain joins TRBV9 and TRBJ2-4; D might be TRBD2 (5 bases). V dropped 0 bases and J dropped 9 bases, with 13 bases sitting between them. The CDR3 sequence is 14 residues long. Germline V gives CDR1 SGDLS, CDR2 YYNGEE. DNA of the CDR3: TGTGCCAGCAGCGTAGCAGCGCGTCGGGGCATTCAGTACTTC. Translation: CASSVAARRGIQYF. The full variable domain, rest sourced from reference TRBV9 and TRBJ2-4, is DSGVTQTPKHLITATGQRVTLRCSPRSGDLSVYWYQQSLDQGLQFLIQYYNGEERAKGNILERFSAQQFPDLHSELNLSSLELGDSALYFCASSVAARRGIQYFGAGTRLSVL.

The chain joins TRBV14 to TRBJ1-1; tentatively, D is TRBD1 (6 bases). Germline assignment: CDR1 SGHDN and CDR2 FVKESK. Trimming took 3 bases from V and 1 from J, leaving 12 bases between them. The CDR3 spans 15 residues. The DNA of the CDR3 is TGTGCCAGCAGCCATGGACAACAGGGGAACACTGAAGCTTTCTTT. The encoded protein is CASSHGQQGNTEAFF.

The chain links TRBV7-9 to TRBJ2-3; 8 bases line up with TRBD2. Looked up from germline, CDR1 is SEHNR and CDR2 is FQNEAQ (reference sequence). The CDR3 spans 15 residues. V was clipped by 3 bases and J by 6 bases; unmatched bases: 8. The CDR3 sequence is CASSFSGARRDTQYF. In DNA form, the CDR3 reads TGTGCCAGCAGCTTTAGCGGGGCCCGAAGGGATACGCAGTATTTT.

J is TRBJ2-7 and V is TRBV7-2, with 8 positions matching TRBD2. The CDR3 covers 15 residues. V shed 7 bases, J shed 4 bases, and the junction held 12 bases outside the gene matches. Germline assignment: CDR1 SGHTA and CDR2 FQGNSA. CDR3 region: CASNAPGLAEYEQYF. CDR3 coding DNA: TGTGCCAGCAACGCTCCTGGACTAGCAGAGTACGAGCAGTACTTC.

The V and J genes are TRBV27 and TRBJ1-5; 7 nucleotides align to TRBD1. The CDR3 extends over 14 amino acids. J gave up 9 bases and V 3 bases, and 8 bases lay outside the gene matches. Germline V CDR1 and CDR2: MNHEY, SMNVEV (reference sequence). In DNA form, the CDR3 reads TGTGCCAGCAGTTTGCAGGGGGATAGGGGGCCCCAGCATTTT. Its translation: CASSLQGDRGPQHF.

This clone was found once. The chain carries TRBV7-2 and TRBJ2-7; the D gene is possibly TRBD1 (5 bases). Trimming took off 2 bases at V and 2 bases at J, with 10 bases between the two ends. The CDR3 contains 14 residues. Germline CDR1 reads SGHTA; CDR2 reads FQGNSA. CDR3 region: CASSLPGIPYEQYF. CDR3 nucleotide sequence: TGTGCCAGCAGCTTACCAGGGATACCCTACGAGCAGTACTTC.

This chain joins TRBV7-3 and TRBJ2-1, with TRBD1 identical over 7 bases. This CDR3 region has 13 residues. CDR1 is SGHTA and CDR2 is FQGTGA in the germline V gene. The trim removed 5 bases at V and 5 bases at J, leaving 3 bases unmatched. The CDR3 DNA follows: TGTGCCAGCAGCCATGGGACAGACAATGAGCAGTTCTTC. Encoded protein: CASSHGTDNEQFF.

V is TRBV2 and J is TRBJ2-3; weak D call: TRBD2 (6 bases). CDR3 length equals 17 residues. The V and J ends lost 5 bases and 0 bases respectively, with 18 bases between them. CDR1 is SNHLY and CDR2 is FYNNEI in the germline V gene. CDR3 in DNA: TGTGCCAGCAGTAGCTTGGGCGGGGAGGTTAGCACAGATACGCAGTATTTT. Its protein product is CASSSLGGEVSTDTQYF.

V and J are TRBV18 and TRBJ2-5; 9 positions match TRBD2. V lost 2 bases and J lost 1; bases outside the gene matches: 5. The CDR3 totals 16 residues. Germline CDR1 reads KGHSH; CDR2 reads LQKENI. The CDR3 DNA reads as TGTGCCAGCTCACCATACCCTAGCGGGGCCCAAGAGACCCAGTACTTC. The encoded protein is CASSPYPSGAQETQYF.

The chain recombines TRBV28 with TRBJ2-2, with a weak D call TRBD1 (6 bases). Germline CDR1 reads MDHEN; CDR2 reads SYDVKM. Trimming removed 10 bases from V and 0 bases from J, with 9 bases in between. The CDR3 has 13 residues. Written as DNA, the CDR3 is TGTGCCATGGGGACATCGAACACCGGGGAGCTGTTTTTT. It yields the protein CAMGTSNTGELFF. Full variable domain (missing parts from reference TRBV28 and TRBJ2-2): DVKVTQSSRYLVKRTGEKVFLECVQDMDHENMFWYRQDPGLGLRLIYFSYDVKMKEKGDIPEGYSVSREKKERFSLILESASTNQTSMYLCAMGTSNTGELFFGEGSRLTVL.

This clone was observed a single time. CDR3 in amino acids: CASSLPGTGLGAFF. The CDR3 DNA sequence: TGTGCCAGCAGTTTACCCGGGACAGGGTTAGGAGCTTTCTTT. This chain joins TRBV28 and TRBJ1-1; 9 nucleotides align to TRBD1. The CDR3 covers 14 residues. CDR1 and CDR2 from the germline V gene are MDHEN and SYDVKM. The J segment lost 10 bases and the V segment lost 2 bases, leaving 8 bases of the junction unmatched.

The chain recombines TRBV10-3 with TRBJ2-1, with D hard to call. CDR3 length equals 11 residues. The germline CDR1 and CDR2 sequences are ENHRY and SYGVKD. V was shortened by 10 bases and J by 6 bases, with 10 bases between the two germline ends. CDR3 sequence (DNA): TGTGCCACCCAAAACACCAATGAGCAGTTCTTC. This encodes CATQNTNEQFF.

This chain links TRBV30 with TRBJ2-5; TRBD1 matches 8 bases. The V gene end was trimmed by 2 bases and the J gene end by 4 bases; junction bases not matched to a gene: 6. Germline-derived CDR1 and CDR2 are GTSNPN and SVGIG (reference sequence). The CDR3 totals 14 residues. In DNA form, the CDR3 reads TGTGCCTGGAGTCGTGACAGGGGCGGAGAGACCCAGTACTTC. This encodes CAWSRDRGGETQYF.

This clone was seen more than once but under ten times. The J gene is TRBJ2-5, the V gene TRBV5-4; no clear D gene. This CDR3 has 15 amino acids. Trimming cost V 3 bases and J 4 bases, with 16 bases left between them. Per germline, CDR1 SGHNT and CDR2 YYREEE (reference sequence). The CDR3 DNA reads TGTGCCAGCAGCTCCCCGACCGAAACGGCAGAGACCCAGTACTTC. Translated, it gives CASSSPTETAETQYF.

The chain recombines TRBV27 with TRBJ2-7; 11 bases are shared with TRBD2. V shed 4 bases and J 5 bases; nucleotides not matched to a gene: 10. CDR1 is MNHEY and CDR2 is SMNVEV in the germline V gene (reference sequence). The CDR3 is 16 amino acids. CDR3 in amino acids: CASSSLAGEVRDEQYF. Written as DNA, the CDR3 is TGTGCCAGCAGTTCACTAGCGGGAGAGGTTAGGGACGAGCAGTACTTC.

V usage is TRBV15 and J usage is TRBJ1-1; 8 nucleotides match TRBD1. The CDR3 has 15 residues. V gave up 7 bases and J gave up 2 bases; unmatched junction bases: 9. CDR1 is LNHNV, CDR2 YYDKDF, per germline (reference sequence). The CDR3 region is CATTEGTGLNTEAFF. CDR3 in DNA: TGTGCCACCACAGAAGGGACAGGTTTAAACACTGAAGCTTTCTTT.

The J gene is TRBJ2-6, the V gene TRBV9; TRBD1 matches at 7 bases. J gave up 0 bases and V 4 bases, and 7 bases lay outside the gene matches. The CDR3 sequence is 17 residues long. Germline CDR1 reads SGDLS; CDR2 reads YYNGEE. Written as DNA, the CDR3 is TGTGCCAGCAGCCCCATCCCAGGGGGCTCTGGGGCCAACGTCCTGACTTTC. Its translation is CASSPIPGGSGANVLTF.

The V call is TRBV7-2, the J call TRBJ1-1; 7 nucleotides line up with TRBD1. The CDR3 loop spans 17 amino acids. V dropped 2 bases and J dropped 5; count of bases not matched to a gene: 14. The germline V gene has CDR1 SGHTA and CDR2 FQGNSA. CDR3 sequence reads: CASSLWSNRDSLTEAFF. The CDR3, as DNA: TGTGCCAGCAGCTTATGGTCAAATCGGGACAGTCTTACTGAAGCTTTCTTT. Full variable domain (outside the CDR3, taken from reference TRBV7-2 and TRBJ1-1): GAGVSQSPSNKVTEKGKDVELRCDPISGHTALYWYRQSLGQGLEFLIYFQGNSAPDKSGLPSDRFSAERTGGSVSTLTIQRTQQEDSAVYLCASSLWSNRDSLTEAFFGQGTRLTVV.

This rearrangement joins TRBV6-6 to TRBJ2-3; TRBD2 is a possible D gene (6 bases). Germline V gene sequence: CDR1 MNHNY, CDR2 SVGAGI (reference sequence). Trimming removed 6 bases from V and 2 bases from J, with 18 bases in between. The CDR3 is made up of 16 amino acids. In DNA form, the CDR3 reads TGTGCCAGCAGCCCCGCCGTTAGCGGATACACAGATACGCAGTATTTT. This translates into CASSPAVSGYTDTQYF.

This clone has only one observation. V gene TRBV28 combines with J gene TRBJ2-2, with D hard to call. Trimming removed 3 bases from V and 6 bases from J, with 20 bases in between. The CDR3 consists of 17 residues. Germline CDR1 MDHEN, CDR2 SYDVKM. The DNA of the CDR3 is TGTGCCAGCAGTTTCATAGGTGGGGTAACGGGCGCCGGGGAGCTGTTTTTT. Its protein is CASSFIGGVTGAGELFF.